This T cell receptor (beta chain) was sequenced during a study of OX40 agonist ivuxolimab in advanced cancers. Study context: The dose of intravenous ivuxolimab that patients received every 2 weeks ranged from 0.01 to 10 mg/kg. Study-wide results and limits: Blood T cells, both CD4+ and CD8+, expanded clonally by week 6 at 0.1 to 3.0 mg/kg.

Trimming removed 4 bases from V and 2 bases from J, with 12 bases in between. This CDR3 spans 14 amino acids. Germline assignment: CDR1 SGDLS and CDR2 YYNGEE. Method: immunoSEQ multiplex PCR; TCRdb's copy keeps in-frame clones and lacks some. The sample consists of approximately 56,000 clones, approximately 91% of them appearing once. Concerning this clone: Its target is unknown.

This chain uses TRBV9 with TRBJ1-2; unclear D gene. Sequenced material: CD4+ or CD8+ T cells sorted from blood, taken in a trial of the OX40 agonist ivuxolimab. The TCR originated in an adult with an advanced solid tumor such as melanoma, head and neck, liver or kidney cancer. The CDR3 reads CASSPGQTNYGYTF. The CDR3 DNA sequence: TGTGCCAGCAGCCCCGGCCAGACCAACTATGGCTACACCTTC.